Here is one T cell receptor beta chain with its context. Its cognate antigen is unknown. This record belongs to a study of HIV-infected patients and healthy controls. Reverse transcription used around 540 ng RNA and constant-region primers for alpha and beta. Each of the alpha and beta chains got its own library through chain-specific third strand synthesis with indices. A 5' RACE adapter with a random hexamer and the SP2 primer site was joined to cDNA. TCRdb passed the 5' RACE reads through MiXCR, listing each CDR3 protein once. There are approximately 22,000 distinct CDR3 sequences in the sample; more than 7.5% occur only once, and approximately 3.9% lies in the top ten. No cell fractionation was done, so the repertoire covers all unsorted peripheral blood T cells. General study points: Significantly higher mean Gini indices appeared in HIV-infected repertoires, possibly reflecting oligoclonality.

The CDR3 runs to 15 residues. V dropped 2 bases and J dropped 3 bases, with 11 bases sitting between them. CDR1 MGHDK and CDR2 SYGVNS come from the germline V gene. Material: blood. This clonotype was sampled from an adult in good health. V is TRBV25-1 and J is TRBJ1-5; D perhaps matches TRBD1 (5 bases). DNA of the CDR3: TGTGCCAGCAGTGAAACGGGGACGGACAATCAGCCCCAGCATTTT. As protein: CASSETGTDNQPQHF.